The 31 T cell receptor beta chains reported below all come from one sample, sequenced in a study of blood T cell repertoires in COVID-19. TCRdb keeps only in-frame clones here, not all; method: immunoSEQ multiplex PCR. In the table there are over 200,000 clones, more than 85% of which are singletons. Sequenced sample: peripheral blood. These receptors came from a middle-aged man with acute or convalescent COVID-19.

This rearrangement joins TRBV6-5 to TRBJ2-1, with 8 bases identical to TRBD1. The CDR3 loop spans 12 amino acids. V shed 5 bases and J 8 bases; nucleotides not matched to a gene: 2. Germline V CDR1 and CDR2: MNHEY, SVGAGI. The CDR3 spells CASSLTGDEQFF. In DNA form, the CDR3 reads TGTGCCAGCAGTCTGACAGGGGATGAGCAGTTCTTC.

The CDR3 spells CASSYSGQASSYEQYF. The CDR3 DNA is TGTGCCAGCAGTTACTCGGGGCAGGCCAGCTCCTACGAGCAGTACTTC. The chain has TRBV6-5 and TRBJ2-7, with D possibly being TRBD1 (5 bases). V lost 0 bases and J 0 bases, leaving 12 bases between the germline ends. The CDR3 is made up of 16 amino acids. Germline V gives CDR1 MNHEY, CDR2 SVGAGI.

This chain joins TRBV18 and TRBJ2-7, with 8 bases that match TRBD2. V lost 2 bases, J lost 4 bases, and 4 bases stayed unmatched. CDR1 and CDR2 from the germline V gene are KGHSH and LQKENI. The CDR3 covers 14 residues. DNA of the CDR3: TGTGCCAGCTCACCAACTAGCGGCATATACGAGCAGTACTTC. Translating it yields CASSPTSGIYEQYF.

The chain joins TRBV10-3 to TRBJ1-2; 10 bases match TRBD1. The germline V gene has CDR1 ENHRY and CDR2 SYGVKD. Trimming at V came to 4 bases and at J to 6 bases, leaving 5 bases not matched to a gene. The CDR3 covers 14 residues. Here the CDR3 reads CAISAAGTGDGYTF. CDR3 nucleotides: TGTGCCATCAGTGCGGCCGGGACAGGGGATGGCTACACCTTC.

The chain links TRBV3-1 (or the pseudogene TRBV3-2) to TRBJ2-3, with TRBD2 identical over 7 bases. Germline CDR1 and CDR2: LGHDT and YNNKEL (reference sequence). Trimming took 3 bases from V and 8 from J; bases not matched to a gene: 14. The CDR3 covers 16 residues. CDR3 in amino acids: CASSHFSSGPWGTQYF. The CDR3 DNA is TGTGCCAGCAGCCACTTCTCTAGCGGACCCTGGGGTACGCAGTATTTT.

This clone has only a few counts. The V call is TRBV7-3, the J call TRBJ2-1, with D possibly being TRBD1 (7 bases). This CDR3 is built from 16 residues. V was shortened by 5 bases and J by 6 bases, with 20 bases between the two germline ends. The germline V gene has CDR1 SGHTA and CDR2 FQGTGA. The CDR3 DNA reads TGTGCCAGCAGCCCTGGGAGGAGTCAGGGGGGCAATGAGCAGTTCTTC. Residues: CASSPGRSQGGNEQFF.

This chain connects TRBV19 to TRBJ1-1, with D hard to call. CDR1 and CDR2 from the germline V gene are LNHDA and SQIVND (reference sequence). This CDR3 has 16 residues. The V and J ends lost 6 bases and 1 base respectively, with 18 bases between them. CDR3 protein: CASSPFFWSENTEAFF. CDR3 coding DNA: TGTGCCAGTAGCCCCTTTTTCTGGTCAGAGAACACTGAAGCTTTCTTT.

V is TRBV5-1 and J is TRBJ2-7; 8 nucleotides agree with TRBD2. Germline-derived CDR1 and CDR2 are SGHRS and YFSETQ. The CDR3 contains 14 residues. The ends lost 2 bases at V and 3 bases at J; junction bases unmatched: 4. CDR3 coding DNA: TGCGCCAGCAGCTTATTCGGGGGGGACTACGAGCAGTACTTC. The encoded protein is CASSLFGGDYEQYF.

This sequence joins TRBV6-5 and TRBJ2-7, with D perhaps matching TRBD1 (6 bases). There are 15 residues in the CDR3. V dropped 1 base and J dropped 4 bases, with 14 bases sitting between them. Germline lookup yields CDR1 MNHEY and CDR2 SVGAGI. CDR3 loop: CASSYLSRGAYEQYF. DNA of the CDR3: TGTGCCAGCAGTTACTTGAGCAGGGGAGCGTACGAGCAGTACTTC.

The V call is TRBV2, the J call TRBJ1-4, with D possibly being TRBD1 (5 bases). V lost 8 bases to trimming and J lost 4 bases, with 11 bases between them. This CDR3 is 13 amino acids long. Per the germline V gene, CDR1 is SNHLY and CDR2 is FYNNEI. In DNA, the CDR3 is TGTGCCAGCCGGGGGAACCTTAATGAAAAACTGTTTTTT. Encoded protein: CASRGNLNEKLFF.

The CDR3 protein is CASSPAGGRTPYEQYF. For the CDR3, the DNA is TGTGCCAGCAGTCCCGCCGGCGGGCGAACGCCCTACGAGCAGTACTTC. This rearrangement joins TRBV27 to TRBJ2-7; possible D gene TRBD2, 5 bases. CDR3 size: 16 residues. CDR1 and CDR2 from the germline V gene are MNHEY and SMNVEV (reference sequence). V lost 5 bases and J lost 2, with 19 bases in between.

The V gene is TRBV11-3, the J gene TRBJ2-5, with 7 bases identical to TRBD1. J was trimmed by 5 bases and V by 4 bases; bases with no gene match: 4. Germline loops: CDR1 SGHNT, CDR2 YENEEA. The CDR3 has 13 amino acids. This CDR3 is CASSSTGEETQYF. Written as DNA, the CDR3 is TGTGCCAGCAGCTCCACAGGGGAGGAGACCCAGTACTTC.

CDR3 in amino acids: CASSPPGQQYYEQYF. In DNA, the CDR3 is TGTGCCAGCAGTCCCCCGGGACAGCAGTACTACGAGCAGTACTTC. This chain joins TRBV28 and TRBJ2-7, with 7 bases matching TRBD1. V dropped 5 bases and J dropped 3; count of bases not matched to a gene: 10. This CDR3 has 15 amino acids. The germline CDR1 and CDR2 sequences are MDHEN and SYDVKM.

This chain uses TRBV19 with TRBJ2-7; TRBD2 matches at 13 bases. J was trimmed by 0 bases and V by 6 bases; bases with no gene match: 5. CDR3 length: 16 residues. The V gene's germline CDR1 is LNHDA and CDR2 SQIVND (reference sequence). CDR3: CASRQTSGGISYEQYF. The CDR3, as DNA: TGTGCCAGTAGGCAGACTAGCGGGGGGATCTCCTACGAGCAGTACTTC.

The rearrangement joins TRBV5-1 to TRBJ1-2, with 7 bases that match TRBD1. The CDR3 totals 15 residues. J gave up 2 bases and V 0 bases, and 4 bases lay outside the gene matches. Per the germline V gene, CDR1 is SGHRS and CDR2 is YFSETQ. In nucleotides, the CDR3 is TGCGCCAGCAGCTTGGCCCTACAGGGGAACTATGGCTACACCTTC. This translates into CASSLALQGNYGYTF.

The V gene is TRBV19, the J gene TRBJ1-5; TRBD1 agrees at 8 bases. CDR1 and CDR2 (germline): LNHDA, SQIVND (reference sequence). This CDR3 is built from 14 residues. J was trimmed by 5 bases and V by 5 bases; bases with no gene match: 5. CDR3 region: CASSLSGGDQPQHF. In DNA, the CDR3 is TGTGCCAGTAGTCTCTCAGGGGGCGATCAGCCCCAGCATTTT. Full variable domain (missing parts from reference TRBV19 and TRBJ1-5): DGGITQSPKYLFRKEGQNVTLSCEQNLNHDAMYWYRQDPGQGLRLIYYSQIVNDFQKGDIAEGYSVSREKKESFPLTVTSAQKNPTAFYLCASSLSGGDQPQHFGDGTRLSIL.

This clone has just one count. The chain is built from TRBV7-2 and TRBJ1-2; TRBD1 might be the D (5 bases). The CDR3 totals 15 residues. Looked up from germline, CDR1 is SGHTA and CDR2 is FQGNSA. Trimming left V 5 bases short and J 5 bases short, with 18 bases between. For the CDR3, the DNA is TGTGCCAGCAGCCAGGAGGGCCACGGGACTTATGGCTACACCTTC. Its protein is CASSQEGHGTYGYTF.

The V and J genes are TRBV27 and TRBJ2-1, with 9 nucleotides matching TRBD1. The J segment lost 8 bases and the V segment lost 3 bases, leaving 11 bases of the junction unmatched. CDR1 is MNHEY, CDR2 SMNVEV, per germline (reference sequence). The CDR3 spans 16 residues. In nucleotides, the CDR3 is TGTGCCAGCAGTTTTTCCGGGACAGGGTTCCCCTATGAGCAGTTCTTC. Amino acids: CASSFSGTGFPYEQFF.

This sequence joins TRBV5-1 and TRBJ2-5; D is uncertain. There are 13 residues in the CDR3. Germline CDR1 is SGHRS and CDR2 is YFSETQ. The V gene lost 1 base and the J gene lost 6 bases, with 10 bases spanning the gap. The CDR3 loop is CASSLLFKKTQYF. CDR3 nucleotide sequence: TGCGCCAGCAGCTTGCTCTTTAAAAAGACCCAGTACTTC.

The rearrangement uses TRBV18 and TRBJ2-6; D remains unclear. This CDR3 is 15 amino acids long. Germline loops: CDR1 KGHSH, CDR2 LQKENI. V lost 2 bases and J 12 bases, leaving 17 bases between the germline ends. In nucleotides, the CDR3 is TGTGCCAGCTCACCATCCCCGTCCCGGTTCCCCGTCCTGACTTTC. It yields the protein CASSPSPSRFPVLTF.

The V gene is TRBV19, the J gene TRBJ1-5; 10 bases are a match to TRBD1. CDR3 length equals 14 residues. Germline values: CDR1 LNHDA, CDR2 SQIVND (reference sequence). V gave up 5 bases and J gave up 4 bases; unmatched junction bases: 2. The CDR3 sequence is CASSGTGVNQPQHF. The CDR3 DNA follows: TGTGCCAGTAGTGGGACAGGGGTAAATCAGCCCCAGCATTTT.

The genes are TRBV7-3 and TRBJ2-2, with 10 bases that match TRBD2. The CDR3 totals 17 residues. V shed 8 bases and J 5 bases; nucleotides not matched to a gene: 14. Germline CDR1 reads SGHTA; CDR2 reads FQGTGA. The CDR3 spells CASRLRLAGGGTGELFF. The CDR3 nucleotides read TGTGCCAGCCGCCTCCGTTTAGCGGGGGGAGGGACCGGGGAGCTGTTTTTT.

This chain joins TRBV5-5 and TRBJ2-7; D may be TRBD1 (6 bases). Deletions cut 1 base from V and 7 bases from J, with 15 bases between. The CDR3 covers 14 residues. Germline V gene lookup returns CDR1 SGHKS and CDR2 YYEKEE (reference sequence). This CDR3 is CASSLLTQGMEQYF. The CDR3 coding sequence is TGTGCCAGCAGCTTGTTAACGCAGGGGATGGAGCAGTACTTC.

This rearrangement joins TRBV12-3 or TRBV12-4 to TRBJ2-7, with 9 bases aligning to TRBD1. Trimming removed 3 bases from V and 6 bases from J; junction bases left unmatched: 0. The CDR3 has 12 residues. CDR3 in amino acids: CASSLGQGEQYF. In nucleotides, the CDR3 is TGTGCCAGCAGTTTGGGACAGGGCGAGCAGTACTTC.

This rearrangement joins TRBV7-9 to TRBJ1-1, with a tentative D call TRBD1 (5 bases). Trimming took off 5 bases at V and 1 base at J, with 11 bases between the two ends. The CDR3 contains 14 residues. Germline-derived CDR1 and CDR2 are SEHNR and FQNEAQ (reference sequence). This chain's CDR3 is CASSTREKNTEAFF. As DNA, the CDR3 is TGTGCCAGCAGCACCAGGGAAAAGAACACTGAAGCTTTCTTT. The complete variable domain, with remaining parts taken from reference TRBV7-9 and TRBJ1-1, reads DTGVSQNPRHKITKRGQNVTFRCDPISEHNRLYWYRQTLGQGPEFLTYFQNEAQLEKSRLLSDRFSAERPKGSFSTLEIQRTEQGDSAMYLCASSTREKNTEAFFGQGTRLTVV.

The chain couples TRBV6-1 to TRBJ1-5; TRBD1 aligns across 7 bases. This CDR3 spans 15 amino acids. V gave up 2 bases and J gave up 4 bases; unmatched junction bases: 5. Germline V gene lookup returns CDR1 MNHNS and CDR2 SASEGT. Here the CDR3 reads CASSEPGGRNQPQHF. DNA for the CDR3: TGTGCCAGCAGTGAACCAGGGGGTCGGAATCAGCCCCAGCATTTT.

This clone was found once. The CDR3 is CASTPPSRGAGLDEQYF. CDR3 coding DNA: TGTGCCAGCACCCCGCCGAGCCGGGGGGCAGGTCTCGACGAGCAGTACTTC. The J gene is TRBJ2-7, the V gene TRBV6-2 or TRBV6-3, with D possibly matching TRBD2 (7 bases). The CDR3 spans 17 residues. Germline-derived CDR1 and CDR2 are MNHEY and SVGEGT. The germline V and J ends were trimmed by 7 bases and 5 bases, with 27 bases remaining between them.

In its sample, this clone was seen once. This rearrangement joins TRBV3-1 (or the pseudogene TRBV3-2) to TRBJ2-7; the match to TRBD2 covers 12 bases. Trimming removed 0 bases from V and 3 bases from J; junction bases left unmatched: 15. The CDR3 runs 20 residues. Germline V lookup: CDR1 LGHDT, CDR2 YNNKEL (reference sequence). In DNA form, the CDR3 reads TGTGCCAGCAGCCAAGATCGGAGGACTAGCGGGACCGCCTTGGACTACGAGCAGTACTTC. It codes for CASSQDRRTSGTALDYEQYF.

This rearrangement joins TRBV2 to TRBJ2-6; D gene unclear. The CDR3 is 14 residues long. Trimming took off 6 bases at V and 0 bases at J, with 6 bases between the two ends. Germline lookup yields CDR1 SNHLY and CDR2 FYNNEI. CDR3: CASSASSGANVLTF. As DNA, the CDR3 is TGTGCCAGCAGCGCCAGCTCTGGGGCCAACGTCCTGACTTTC.

This clone has only a few counts. This chain connects TRBV6-5 to TRBJ1-5, with a tentative D call TRBD1 (6 bases). Germline CDR1 and CDR2: MNHEY and SVGAGI. The CDR3 length is 15 residues. The V gene lost 5 bases and the J gene lost 3 bases, with 14 bases spanning the gap. The CDR3 reads CASSLSDRHNQPQHF. The CDR3 coding sequence is TGTGCCAGCAGTCTCTCAGACAGGCACAATCAGCCCCAGCATTTT.

The chain couples TRBV19 to TRBJ1-5; 8 nucleotides line up with TRBD1. Trimming at V came to 5 bases and at J to 6 bases, leaving 6 bases not matched to a gene. Germline V gene sequence: CDR1 LNHDA, CDR2 SQIVND (reference sequence). The CDR3 totals 14 residues. Here the CDR3 DNA reads TGTGCCAGTAGTCTAACAGGGGGAGGTCAGCCCCAGCATTTT. This translates into CASSLTGGGQPQHF.